This T cell receptor beta chain was sequenced for a study of T cell responses to AZD1222 COVID-19 vaccine. The V end was cut by 7 bases, the J end by 0 bases, with 14 bases between. This CDR3 comprises 15 residues. Germline V CDR1 and CDR2: SGHAT, FQDESV (reference sequence). Some clones are missing from TCRdb's copy, which holds only in-frame ones; the method was immunoSEQ multiplex PCR. The sample holds about 140,000 clones; about 94% are singletons and the top ten take about 4%. The input for sequencing was peripheral blood, taken 28 days after the second AZD1222 dose. The receptor comes from an adult who received the AZD1222 COVID-19 vaccine. This chain connects TRBV11-1 to TRBJ2-3; maybe TRBD2 (7 bases). CDR3 protein: CASNEAGASTDTQYF. CDR3 coding DNA: TGTGCCAGCAACGAGGCGGGGGCTAGCACAGATACGCAGTATTTT.